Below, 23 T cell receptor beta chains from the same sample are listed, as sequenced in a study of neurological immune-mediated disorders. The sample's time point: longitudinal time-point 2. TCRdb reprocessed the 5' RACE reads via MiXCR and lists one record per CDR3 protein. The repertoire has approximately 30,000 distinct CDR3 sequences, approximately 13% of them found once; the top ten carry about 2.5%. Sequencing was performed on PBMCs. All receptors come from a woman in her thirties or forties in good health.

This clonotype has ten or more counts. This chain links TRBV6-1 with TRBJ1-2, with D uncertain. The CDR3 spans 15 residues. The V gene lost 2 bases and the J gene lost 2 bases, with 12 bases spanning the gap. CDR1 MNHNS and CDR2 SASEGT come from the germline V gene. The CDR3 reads CASSEPVENNYGYTF. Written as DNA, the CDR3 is TGTGCCAGCAGTGAACCGGTAGAAAACAACTATGGCTACACCTTC.

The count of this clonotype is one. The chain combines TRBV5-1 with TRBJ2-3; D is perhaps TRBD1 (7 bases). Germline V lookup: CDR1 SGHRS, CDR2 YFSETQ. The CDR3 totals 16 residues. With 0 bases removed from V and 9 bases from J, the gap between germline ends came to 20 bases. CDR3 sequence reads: CASSLVQGGKKVTQYF. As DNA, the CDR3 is TGCGCCAGCAGCTTGGTTCAGGGGGGTAAAAAGGTGACGCAGTATTTT.

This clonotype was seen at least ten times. This CDR3 reads CASSLNGISTDTQYF. DNA of the CDR3: TGTGCCAGCAGCTTAAACGGGATCAGCACAGATACGCAGTATTTT. The chain couples TRBV7-8 to TRBJ2-3, with D possibly TRBD2 on 5 matching bases. The CDR3 extends over 15 amino acids. V was shortened by 2 bases and J by 0 bases, with 9 bases between the two germline ends. CDR1 SGHVS and CDR2 FQNEAQ come from the germline V gene. The variable domain in full, with the rest retrieved from reference TRBV7-8 and TRBJ2-3, is GAGVSQSPRYKVAKRGQDVALRCDPISGHVSLFWYQQALGQGPEFLTYFQNEAQLDKSGLPSDRFFAERPEGSVSTLKIQRTQQEDSAVYLCASSLNGISTDTQYFGPGTRLTVL.

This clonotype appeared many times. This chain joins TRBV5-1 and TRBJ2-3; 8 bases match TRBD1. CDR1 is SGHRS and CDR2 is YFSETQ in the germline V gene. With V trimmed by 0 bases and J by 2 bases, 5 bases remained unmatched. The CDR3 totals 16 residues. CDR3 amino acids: CASSLARDRYTDTQYF. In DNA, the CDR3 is TGCGCCAGCAGCTTGGCCCGGGACAGGTACACAGATACGCAGTATTTT.

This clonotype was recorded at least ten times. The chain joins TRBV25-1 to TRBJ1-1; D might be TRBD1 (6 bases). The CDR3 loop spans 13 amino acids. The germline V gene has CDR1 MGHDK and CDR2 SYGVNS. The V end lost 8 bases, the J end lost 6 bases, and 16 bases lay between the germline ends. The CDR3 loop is CASGGGAYPEAFF. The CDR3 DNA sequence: TGTGCCAGCGGGGGGGGGGCGTACCCTGAAGCTTTCTTT.

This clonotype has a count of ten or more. Written as DNA, the CDR3 is TGTGCCACCAGTGACTATAGCGGGAGGGCCTCCAATGAGCAGTTCTTC. Protein: CATSDYSGRASNEQFF. This chain connects TRBV24-1 to TRBJ2-1; 11 nucleotides match TRBD2. CDR1 is KGHDR, CDR2 SFDVKD, per germline. Losses at the gene ends were 4 bases for V and 6 bases for J; bases not matched to a gene: 7. The CDR3 sequence is 16 residues long.

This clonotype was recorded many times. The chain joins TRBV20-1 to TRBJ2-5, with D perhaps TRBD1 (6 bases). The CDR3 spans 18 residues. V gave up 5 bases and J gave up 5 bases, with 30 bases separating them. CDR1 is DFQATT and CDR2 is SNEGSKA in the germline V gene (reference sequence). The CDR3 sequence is CSAEHLGVDRTGSETQYF. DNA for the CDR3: TGCAGTGCTGAACACCTAGGGGTTGACAGGACGGGTAGCGAGACCCAGTACTTC.

The CDR3 DNA reads TGCGCCAGCAGTCGTCTGGCTAGCGGGGGGGCAACAGATACGCAGTATTTT. Its protein is CASSRLASGGATDTQYF. The chain combines TRBV5-1 with TRBJ2-3; 12 nucleotides match TRBD2. There are 17 residues in the CDR3. V was clipped by 5 bases and J by 3 bases; unmatched bases: 10. CDR1 SGHRS and CDR2 YFSETQ come from the germline V gene.

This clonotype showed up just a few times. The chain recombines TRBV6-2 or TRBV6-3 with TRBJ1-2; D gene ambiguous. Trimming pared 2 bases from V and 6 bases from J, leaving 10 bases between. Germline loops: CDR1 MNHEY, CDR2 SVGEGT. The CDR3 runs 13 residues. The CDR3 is CASSYTRLDGYTF. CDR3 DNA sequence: TGTGCCAGCAGTTACACGCGTCTCGATGGCTACACCTTC.

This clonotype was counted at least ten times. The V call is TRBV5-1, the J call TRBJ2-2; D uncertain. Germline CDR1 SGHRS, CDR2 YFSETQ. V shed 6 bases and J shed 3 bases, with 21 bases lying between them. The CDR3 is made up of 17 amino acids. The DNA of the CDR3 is TGCGCCAGCACTTTCGAAAGGGTTGGAGTGGACACCGGGGAGCTGTTTTTT. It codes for CASTFERVGVDTGELFF.

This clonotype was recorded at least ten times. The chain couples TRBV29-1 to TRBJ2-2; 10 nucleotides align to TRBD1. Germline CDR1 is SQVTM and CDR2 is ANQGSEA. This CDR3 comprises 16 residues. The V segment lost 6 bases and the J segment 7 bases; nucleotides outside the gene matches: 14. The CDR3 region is CSVEPGQGSWGGELFF. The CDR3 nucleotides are TGCAGCGTGGAACCGGGACAGGGGAGTTGGGGCGGGGAGCTGTTTTTT.

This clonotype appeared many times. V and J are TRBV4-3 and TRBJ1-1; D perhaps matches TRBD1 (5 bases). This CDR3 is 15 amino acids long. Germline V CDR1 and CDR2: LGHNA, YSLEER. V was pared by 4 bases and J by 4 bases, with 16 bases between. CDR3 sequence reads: CASSLWGGLGTEAFF. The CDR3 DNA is TGCGCCAGCAGCCTCTGGGGGGGACTGGGCACTGAAGCTTTCTTT.

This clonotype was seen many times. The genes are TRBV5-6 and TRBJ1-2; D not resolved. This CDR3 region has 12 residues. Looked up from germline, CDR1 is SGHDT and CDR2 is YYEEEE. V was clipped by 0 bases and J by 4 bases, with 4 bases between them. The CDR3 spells CASSLASYGYTF. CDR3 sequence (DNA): TGTGCCAGCAGCTTGGCCAGCTATGGCTACACCTTC.

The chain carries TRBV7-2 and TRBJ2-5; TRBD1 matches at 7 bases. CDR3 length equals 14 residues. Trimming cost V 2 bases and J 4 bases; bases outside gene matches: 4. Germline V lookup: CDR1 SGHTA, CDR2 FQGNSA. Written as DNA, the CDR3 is TGTGCCAGCAGCTTACGAGGGGGCCCAGAGACCCAGTACTTC. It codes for CASSLRGGPETQYF.

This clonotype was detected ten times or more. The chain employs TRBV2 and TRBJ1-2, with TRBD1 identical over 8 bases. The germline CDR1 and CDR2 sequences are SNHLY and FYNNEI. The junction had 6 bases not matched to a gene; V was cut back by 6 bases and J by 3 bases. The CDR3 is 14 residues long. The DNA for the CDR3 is TGTGCCAGCAGGGCGACAGGGGAGGACTATGGCTACACCTTC. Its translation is CASRATGEDYGYTF.

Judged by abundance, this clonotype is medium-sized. In nucleotides, the CDR3 is TGCGCCAGCAGCTTGGGCCCGGGACTGGGTGAGCATGAGCAGTTCTTC. It codes for CASSLGPGLGEHEQFF. The V and J genes are TRBV5-1 and TRBJ2-1; the D gene is possibly TRBD2 (6 bases). With 0 bases removed from V and 8 bases from J, the gap between germline ends came to 18 bases. The germline V gene encodes CDR1 SGHRS and CDR2 YFSETQ. The CDR3 covers 16 residues.

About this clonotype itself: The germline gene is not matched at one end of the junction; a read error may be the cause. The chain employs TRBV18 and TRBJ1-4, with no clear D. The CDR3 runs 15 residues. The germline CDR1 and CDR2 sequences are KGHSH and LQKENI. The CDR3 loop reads CASSPLGNQHEKLFF. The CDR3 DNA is TGTGCCAGCTCACCACTGGGGAATCAACATGAAAAACTTTTTTTT.

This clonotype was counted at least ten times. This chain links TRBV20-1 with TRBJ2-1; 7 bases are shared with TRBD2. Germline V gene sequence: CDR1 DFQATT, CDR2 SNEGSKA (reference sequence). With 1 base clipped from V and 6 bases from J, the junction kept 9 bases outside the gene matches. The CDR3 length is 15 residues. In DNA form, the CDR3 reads TGCAGTGCTAGAGTACACGGGAGGCAAGTCAATGAGCAGTTCTTC. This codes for CSARVHGRQVNEQFF.

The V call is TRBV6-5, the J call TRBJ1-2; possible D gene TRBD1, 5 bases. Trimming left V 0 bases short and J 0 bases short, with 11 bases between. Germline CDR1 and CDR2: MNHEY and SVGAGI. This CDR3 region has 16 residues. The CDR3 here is CASSYSIGGTNYGYTF. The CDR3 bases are TGTGCCAGCAGTTACTCGATTGGGGGTACTAACTATGGCTACACCTTC.

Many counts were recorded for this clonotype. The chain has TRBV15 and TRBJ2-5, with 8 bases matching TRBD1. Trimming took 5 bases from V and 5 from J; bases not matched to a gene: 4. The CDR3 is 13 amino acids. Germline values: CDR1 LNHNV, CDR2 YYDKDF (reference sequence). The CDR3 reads CATSRTGRETQYF. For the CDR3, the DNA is TGTGCCACCAGCCGGACAGGGCGGGAGACCCAGTACTTC.

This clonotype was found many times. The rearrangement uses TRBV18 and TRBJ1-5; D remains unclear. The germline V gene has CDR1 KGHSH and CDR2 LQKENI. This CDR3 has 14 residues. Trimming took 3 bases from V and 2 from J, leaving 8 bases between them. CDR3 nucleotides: TGTGCCAGCTCACCGGACGGTGGCAATCAGCCCCAGCATTTT. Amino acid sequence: CASSPDGGNQPQHF.

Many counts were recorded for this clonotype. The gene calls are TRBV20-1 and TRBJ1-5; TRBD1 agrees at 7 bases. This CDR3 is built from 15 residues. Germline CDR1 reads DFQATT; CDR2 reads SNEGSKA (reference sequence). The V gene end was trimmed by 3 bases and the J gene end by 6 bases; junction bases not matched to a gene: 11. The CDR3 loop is CSASPLTGQFQPQHF. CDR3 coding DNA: TGCAGTGCTAGCCCACTGACAGGGCAATTTCAGCCCCAGCATTTT.

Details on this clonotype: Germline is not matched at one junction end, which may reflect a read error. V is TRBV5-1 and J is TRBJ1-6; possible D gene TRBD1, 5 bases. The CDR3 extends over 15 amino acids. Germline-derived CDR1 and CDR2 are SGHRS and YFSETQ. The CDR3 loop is CGSSLYRDGYSPLHF. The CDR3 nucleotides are TGCGGCAGCAGCTTGTACCGGGACGGATATTCACCCCTCCACTTT.